What follows are 24 T cell receptor beta chains derived from one specimen sequenced in a study of blood T cell repertoires in COVID-19. TCRdb keeps only in-frame clones here, not all; method: immunoSEQ multiplex PCR. There are about 40,000 clones in the sample; around three quarters occur only once, and approximately 30% lies in the top ten. The sequenced sample consisted of peripheral blood. The receptors were gathered from a woman older than 75 with acute or convalescent COVID-19.

The chain has TRBV5-4 and TRBJ1-1; D remains ambiguous. CDR3 length: 16 residues. Trimming stripped 4 bases from V and 4 bases from J, with 20 bases between. Germline CDR1 and CDR2: SGHNT and YYREEE (reference sequence). CDR3 region: CASSRPGGQQSTEAFF. DNA for the CDR3: TGTGCCAGCAGCCGTCCCGGAGGTCAGCAGAGCACTGAAGCTTTCTTT. The full variable domain, completed using reference TRBV5-4 and TRBJ1-1, is ETGVTQSPTHLIKTRGQQVTLRCSSQSGHNTVSWYQQALGQGPQFIFQYYREEENGRGNFPPRFSGLQFPNYSSELNVNALELDDSALYLCASSRPGGQQSTEAFFGQGTRLTVV.

This sequence joins TRBV14 and TRBJ2-1, with a tentative D call TRBD1 (6 bases). The V end was cut by 0 bases, the J end by 12 bases, with 21 bases between. The CDR3 is 16 amino acids. Looked up from germline, CDR1 is SGHDN and CDR2 is FVKESK. The DNA of the CDR3 is TGTGCCAGCAGCCAAGACCCGGGACATACCCTCAGCGGGCAGTTCTTC. Its protein product is CASSQDPGHTLSGQFF.

The chain uses TRBV4-1 and TRBJ1-2; 9 nucleotides line up with TRBD1. Germline-derived CDR1 and CDR2 are MGHRA and YSYEKL. V was pared by 4 bases and J by 5 bases, with 8 bases of the junction left unmatched. The CDR3 sequence is 15 residues long. This CDR3 is CASSPRDREGYGYTF. The CDR3 DNA follows: TGCGCCAGCAGCCCCCGGGACAGGGAAGGGTATGGCTACACCTTC.

The CDR3 loop reads CASSLGASGVTGELFF. DNA for the CDR3: TGCGCCAGCAGCTTGGGGGCTAGCGGGGTCACCGGGGAGCTGTTTTTT. The chain carries TRBV5-1 and TRBJ2-2; 9 bases are shared with TRBD2. The CDR3 has 16 amino acids. The V gene's germline CDR1 is SGHRS and CDR2 YFSETQ. V gave up 0 bases and J gave up 4 bases; unmatched junction bases: 4. The entire variable domain, with the rest obtained from reference TRBV5-1 and TRBJ2-2, is as follows: KAGVTQTPRYLIKTRGQQVTLSCSPISGHRSVSWYQQTPGQGLQFLFEYFSETQRNKGNFPGRFSGRQFSNSRSEMNVSTLELGDSALYLCASSLGASGVTGELFFGEGSRLTVL.

J is TRBJ2-3 and V is TRBV6-5; perhaps TRBD1 as D (6 bases). With 0 bases removed from V and 1 base from J, the gap between germline ends came to 8 bases. Germline loops: CDR1 MNHEY, CDR2 SVGAGI. The CDR3 contains 15 residues. This CDR3 is CASSYSGTRTDTQYF. CDR3 in DNA: TGTGCCAGCAGTTACTCGGGGACACGCACAGATACGCAGTATTTT.

The chain uses TRBV3-1 (or the pseudogene TRBV3-2) and TRBJ2-7; no firm D call. CDR1 LGHDT and CDR2 YNNKEL come from the germline V gene (reference sequence). The CDR3 has 13 residues. With 0 bases removed from V and 8 bases from J, the gap between germline ends came to 11 bases. This CDR3 reads CASSQDLTSQQYF. DNA of the CDR3: TGTGCCAGCAGCCAAGATCTAACCTCTCAGCAGTACTTC.

The chain uses TRBV11-1 and TRBJ1-2; TRBD1 matches 7 bases. Germline V gene sequence: CDR1 SGHAT, CDR2 FQDESV (reference sequence). The V gene end was trimmed by 1 base and the J gene end by 7 bases; junction bases not matched to a gene: 3. CDR3 size: 13 residues. CDR3 protein: CASSLGGGSGYTF. As DNA, the CDR3 is TGTGCCAGCAGCTTAGGAGGGGGCTCTGGCTACACCTTC.

The chain employs TRBV6-2 or TRBV6-3 and TRBJ2-1, with 7 bases matching TRBD1. The V and J ends lost 6 bases and 1 base, in that order; junction bases with no gene match: 6. This CDR3 has 15 residues. CDR1 and CDR2 (germline): MNHEY, SVGEGT. The CDR3 sequence: CASSPGQASYNEQFF. CDR3 sequence (DNA): TGTGCCAGCAGCCCCGGACAGGCTTCCTACAATGAGCAGTTCTTC.

This rearrangement joins TRBV27 to TRBJ2-3, with 11 bases that match TRBD2. Germline V gives CDR1 MNHEY, CDR2 SMNVEV (reference sequence). Germline trimming cut 0 bases from V and 3 bases from J; bases unmatched to any gene: 23. The CDR3 extends over 23 amino acids. The CDR3 loop is CASSLSRSSGRAQDASITDTQYF. CDR3 DNA sequence: TGTGCCAGCAGTTTATCGAGGAGTAGCGGGAGGGCCCAGGACGCTTCGATTACAGATACGCAGTATTTT.

The rearrangement joins TRBV19 to TRBJ2-1; 10 nucleotides line up with TRBD2. J was trimmed by 0 bases and V by 5 bases; bases with no gene match: 4. The CDR3 runs 16 residues. CDR1 and CDR2 from the germline V gene are LNHDA and SQIVND (reference sequence). The CDR3 coding sequence is TGTGCCAGTAGTTTACGGACTAGCGGCTCCTACAATGAGCAGTTCTTC. Translation: CASSLRTSGSYNEQFF.

The chain joins TRBV4-2 to TRBJ2-1, with 8 positions matching TRBD2. The V and J ends lost 4 bases and 0 bases, in that order; junction bases with no gene match: 2. The CDR3 has 15 amino acids. CDR1 LGHNA and CDR2 YNFKEQ come from the germline V gene. The CDR3 DNA sequence: TGTGCCAGCAGCCCCCTAGCGGGCTCCTACAATGAGCAGTTCTTC. The encoded protein is CASSPLAGSYNEQFF.

The J gene is TRBJ2-7, the V gene TRBV19; 7 positions match TRBD1. Losses at the gene ends were 10 bases for V and 2 bases for J; bases not matched to a gene: 2. The CDR3 has 11 amino acids. Germline CDR1 and CDR2: LNHDA and SQIVND (reference sequence). The DNA of the CDR3 is TGTGCCACCGGGACAGCCTACGAGCAGTACTTC. Amino acid sequence: CATGTAYEQYF.

The chain carries TRBV6-6 and TRBJ2-2; TRBD2 matches at 15 bases. The germline gives CDR1 MNHNY, CDR2 SVGAGI (reference sequence). Losses at the gene ends were 6 bases for V and 8 bases for J; bases not matched to a gene: 7. This CDR3 spans 16 amino acids. The CDR3 sequence: CASSPGTSGRRGELFF. For the CDR3, the DNA is TGTGCCAGCAGCCCCGGGACTAGCGGGAGGAGGGGGGAGCTGTTTTTT.

The rearrangement joins TRBV12-3 or TRBV12-4 to TRBJ1-1, with no clear D. V gave up 4 bases and J gave up 11 bases, with 14 bases separating them. The CDR3 has 12 amino acids. The CDR3 sequence is CASSSGPRDAFF. The DNA of the CDR3 is TGTGCCAGCAGTTCCGGGCCACGGGATGCTTTCTTT.

As for this clone: The junction departs from the called germline gene at one end, perhaps through a read error. J is TRBJ1-1 and V is TRBV6-5; 7 nucleotides align to TRBD1. The CDR3 length is 14 residues. Germline V gene data show CDR1 as MNHEY and CDR2 as SVGAGI. DNA for the CDR3: TGTGCCAGCACTTACAGGGGACAAAACACTGAAGCTTTCTTT. It specifies CASTYRGQNTEAFF.

The rearrangement joins TRBV12-3 or TRBV12-4 to TRBJ1-2; D uncertain. The CDR3 extends over 13 amino acids. Trimming took 1 base from V and 4 from J, leaving 7 bases between them. The CDR3 region has the DNA TGTGCCAGCAGTTTAGGGCAGTTCTATGGCTACACCTTC. Translation gives CASSLGQFYGYTF.

The genes are TRBV3-1 (or the pseudogene TRBV3-2) and TRBJ2-3; TRBD2 agrees at 15 bases. CDR3 length: 18 amino acids. J gave up 3 bases and V 4 bases, and 8 bases lay outside the gene matches. From germline, CDR1 is LGHDT and CDR2 YNNKEL (reference sequence). CDR3 in amino acids: CASSLGLAGGPGTDTQYF. In DNA, the CDR3 is TGTGCCAGCAGCCTAGGACTAGCGGGAGGGCCCGGTACAGATACGCAGTATTTT.

This rearrangement joins TRBV6-5 to TRBJ1-3; 8 nucleotides align to TRBD1. The ends lost 6 bases at V and 7 bases at J; junction bases unmatched: 8. This CDR3 has 14 amino acids. CDR1 MNHEY and CDR2 SVGAGI come from the germline V gene. The CDR3 protein is CASSIDRGWNTIYF. In DNA form, the CDR3 reads TGTGCCAGCAGCATCGACAGGGGATGGAACACCATATATTTT.

The rearrangement uses TRBV4-1 and TRBJ1-2; possibly TRBD1 for D (6 bases). V dropped 1 base and J dropped 0 bases, with 15 bases sitting between them. This CDR3 contains 17 residues. CDR1 is MGHRA and CDR2 is YSYEKL in the germline V gene. The CDR3 DNA is TGCGCCAGCAGCCAAGGGTCCGACGCAGGGGCTAACTATGGCTACACCTTC. Amino acid sequence: CASSQGSDAGANYGYTF.

The gene calls are TRBV25-1 and TRBJ2-2; D perhaps matches TRBD1 (6 bases). The V end was cut by 1 base, the J end by 5 bases, with 14 bases between. The CDR3 loop spans 16 amino acids. Germline V gene sequence: CDR1 MGHDK, CDR2 SYGVNS. This CDR3 reads CASSESQGRGTGELFF. The CDR3, as DNA: TGTGCCAGCAGTGAATCCCAGGGAAGGGGGACCGGGGAGCTGTTTTTT. The full variable domain, rest sourced from reference TRBV25-1 and TRBJ2-2, is EADIYQTPRYLVIGTGKKITLECSQTMGHDKMYWYQQDPGMELHLIHYSYGVNSTEKGDLSSESTVSRIRTEHFPLTLESARPSHTSQYLCASSESQGRGTGELFFGEGSRLTVL.

This clone showed up just a few times. V gene TRBV2 combines with J gene TRBJ1-3, with 7 bases that match TRBD1. The CDR3 is made up of 15 amino acids. Germline lookup yields CDR1 SNHLY and CDR2 FYNNEI. V was pared by 6 bases and J by 2 bases, with 7 bases of the junction left unmatched. CDR3 in DNA: TGTGCCAGCAGCGGGACAGCAACCGCTGGAAACACCATATATTTT. This codes for CASSGTATAGNTIYF.

The CDR3 sequence is CASSLPGQGEYTQYF. The CDR3 DNA follows: TGCGCCAGCAGCTTACCGGGACAGGGGGAGTATACGCAGTATTTT. The J gene is TRBJ2-3, the V gene TRBV5-1; 11 bases are shared with TRBD1. CDR1 and CDR2 from the germline V gene are SGHRS and YFSETQ. The CDR3 contains 15 residues. V dropped 2 bases and J dropped 7; count of bases not matched to a gene: 6. Full variable domain (rest looked up from reference TRBV5-1 and TRBJ2-3): KAGVTQTPRYLIKTRGQQVTLSCSPISGHRSVSWYQQTPGQGLQFLFEYFSETQRNKGNFPGRFSGRQFSNSRSEMNVSTLELGDSALYLCASSLPGQGEYTQYFGPGTRLTVL.

The chain carries TRBV7-3 and TRBJ1-5, with D possibly matching TRBD1 (6 bases). This CDR3 is built from 13 residues. Germline V gene sequence: CDR1 SGHTA, CDR2 FQGTGA. V was clipped by 9 bases and J by 2 bases, with 11 bases between them. The CDR3 region has the DNA TGTGCCAGTGCACAGGGTCGCAATCAGCCCCAGCATTTT. It translates to CASAQGRNQPQHF. The entire variable domain, with the rest obtained from reference TRBV7-3 and TRBJ1-5, is as follows: GAGVSQTPSNKVTEKGKYVELRCDPISGHTALYWYRQSLGQGPEFLIYFQGTGAADDSGLPNDRFFAVRPEGSVSTLKIQRTERGDSAVYLCASAQGRNQPQHFGDGTRLSIL.

This clone is a singleton in its sample. V gene TRBV24-1 combines with J gene TRBJ2-1; 9 nucleotides match TRBD2. Germline V gene data show CDR1 as KGHDR and CDR2 as SFDVKD. The CDR3 runs to 16 residues. After removal of 3 bases from V and 5 bases from J, the junction contained 7 bases not matched to a gene. For the CDR3, the DNA is TGTGCCACCAGTGATCCGGTCCTAGCGGGGCACAATGAGCAGTTCTTC. This translates into CATSDPVLAGHNEQFF.